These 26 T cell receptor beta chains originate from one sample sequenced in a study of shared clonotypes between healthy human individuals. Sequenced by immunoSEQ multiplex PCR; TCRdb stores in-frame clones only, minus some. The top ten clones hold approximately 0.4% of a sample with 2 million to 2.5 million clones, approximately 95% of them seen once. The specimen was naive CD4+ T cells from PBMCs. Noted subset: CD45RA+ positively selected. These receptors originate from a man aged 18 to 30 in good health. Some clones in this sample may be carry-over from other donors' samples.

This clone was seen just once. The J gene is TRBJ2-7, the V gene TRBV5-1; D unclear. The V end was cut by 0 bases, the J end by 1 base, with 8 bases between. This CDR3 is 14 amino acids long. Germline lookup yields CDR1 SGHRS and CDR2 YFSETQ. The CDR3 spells CASSLAPQSYEQYF. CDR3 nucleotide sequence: TGCGCCAGCAGCTTGGCCCCTCAGTCCTACGAGCAGTACTTC.

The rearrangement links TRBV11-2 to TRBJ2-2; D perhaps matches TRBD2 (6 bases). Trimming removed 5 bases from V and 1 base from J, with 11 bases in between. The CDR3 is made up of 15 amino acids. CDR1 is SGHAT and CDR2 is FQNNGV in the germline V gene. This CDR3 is CASSRGRENTGELFF. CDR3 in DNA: TGTGCCAGCAGCCGCGGGCGGGAGAACACCGGGGAGCTGTTTTTT.

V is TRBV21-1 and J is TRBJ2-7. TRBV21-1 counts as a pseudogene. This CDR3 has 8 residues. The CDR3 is CVGYEQYF. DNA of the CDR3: TGTGTAGGCTACGAGCAGTACTTC.

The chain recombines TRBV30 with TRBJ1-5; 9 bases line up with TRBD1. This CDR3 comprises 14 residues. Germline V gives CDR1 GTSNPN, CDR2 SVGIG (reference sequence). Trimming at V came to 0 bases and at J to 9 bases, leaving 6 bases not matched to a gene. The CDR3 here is CAWSVGQGSSPQHF. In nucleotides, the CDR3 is TGTGCCTGGAGTGTAGGACAGGGGTCCTCGCCCCAGCATTTT.

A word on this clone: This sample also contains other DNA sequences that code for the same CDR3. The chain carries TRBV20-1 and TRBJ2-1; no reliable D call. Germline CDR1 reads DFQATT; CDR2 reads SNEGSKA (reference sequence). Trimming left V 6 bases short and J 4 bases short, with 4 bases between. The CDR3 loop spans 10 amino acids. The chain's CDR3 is CSAVYNEQFF. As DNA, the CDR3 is TGCAGTGCCGTTTACAATGAGCAGTTCTTC.

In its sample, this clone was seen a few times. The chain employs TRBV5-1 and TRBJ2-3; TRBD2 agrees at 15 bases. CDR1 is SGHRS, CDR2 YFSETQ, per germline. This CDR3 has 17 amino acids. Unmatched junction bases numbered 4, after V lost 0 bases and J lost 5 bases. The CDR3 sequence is CASSLAAGLAGGDTQYF. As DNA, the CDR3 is TGCGCCAGCAGCTTGGCCGCGGGACTAGCGGGAGGAGATACGCAGTATTTT. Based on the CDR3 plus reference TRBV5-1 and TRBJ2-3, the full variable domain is KAGVTQTPRYLIKTRGQQVTLSCSPISGHRSVSWYQQTPGQGLQFLFEYFSETQRNKGNFPGRFSGRQFSNSRSEMNVSTLELGDSALYLCASSLAAGLAGGDTQYFGPGTRLTVL.

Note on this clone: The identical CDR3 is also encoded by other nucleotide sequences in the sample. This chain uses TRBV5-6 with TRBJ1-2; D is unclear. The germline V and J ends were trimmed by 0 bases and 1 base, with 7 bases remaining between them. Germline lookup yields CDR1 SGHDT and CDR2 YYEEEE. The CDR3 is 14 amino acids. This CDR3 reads CASSLVGSNYGYTF. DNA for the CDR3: TGTGCCAGCAGCTTGGTTGGGAGTAACTATGGCTACACCTTC.

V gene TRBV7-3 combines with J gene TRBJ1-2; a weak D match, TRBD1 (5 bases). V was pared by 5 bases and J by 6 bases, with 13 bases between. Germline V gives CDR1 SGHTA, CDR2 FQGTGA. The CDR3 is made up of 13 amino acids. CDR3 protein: CASSGAPGDGYTF. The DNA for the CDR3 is TGTGCCAGCAGCGGGGCCCCGGGGGATGGCTACACCTTC.

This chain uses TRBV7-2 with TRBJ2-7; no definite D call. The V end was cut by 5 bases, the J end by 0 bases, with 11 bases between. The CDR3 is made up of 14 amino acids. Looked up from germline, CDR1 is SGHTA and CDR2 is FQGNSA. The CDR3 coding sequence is TGTGCCAGCAGCGGAGACTCCCCCTCCTACGAGCAGTACTTC. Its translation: CASSGDSPSYEQYF.

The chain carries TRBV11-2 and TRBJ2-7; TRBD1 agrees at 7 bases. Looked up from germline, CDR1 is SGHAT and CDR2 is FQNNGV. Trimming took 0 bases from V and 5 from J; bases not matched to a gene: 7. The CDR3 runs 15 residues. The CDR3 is CASSLEYPGGDEQYF. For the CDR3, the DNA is TGTGCCAGCAGCTTAGAATACCCAGGGGGAGACGAGCAGTACTTC.

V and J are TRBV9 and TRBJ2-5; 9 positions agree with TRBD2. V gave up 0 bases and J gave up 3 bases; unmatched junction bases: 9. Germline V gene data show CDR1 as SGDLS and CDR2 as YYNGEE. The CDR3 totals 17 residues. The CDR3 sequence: CASSVEVGLAGKETQYF. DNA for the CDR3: TGTGCCAGCAGCGTAGAGGTGGGTCTAGCGGGAAAAGAGACCCAGTACTTC.

CDR3 bases: TGTGCCAGCAGTTTATCAGAGAACACCGGGGAGCTGTTTTTT. Translated: CASSLSENTGELFF. V usage is TRBV27 and J usage is TRBJ2-2; D not certain. The V end lost 0 bases, the J end lost 1 base, and 3 bases lay between the germline ends. Germline CDR1 reads MNHEY; CDR2 reads SMNVEV (reference sequence). The CDR3 has 14 amino acids.

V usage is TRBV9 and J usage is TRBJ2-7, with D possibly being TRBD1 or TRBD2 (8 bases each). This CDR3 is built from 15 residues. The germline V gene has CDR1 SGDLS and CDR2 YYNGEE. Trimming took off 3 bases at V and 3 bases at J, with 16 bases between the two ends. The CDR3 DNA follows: TGTGCCAGCAGCGCTCAGGGGGCGGGAGGCTACGAGCAGTACTTC. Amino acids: CASSAQGAGGYEQYF.

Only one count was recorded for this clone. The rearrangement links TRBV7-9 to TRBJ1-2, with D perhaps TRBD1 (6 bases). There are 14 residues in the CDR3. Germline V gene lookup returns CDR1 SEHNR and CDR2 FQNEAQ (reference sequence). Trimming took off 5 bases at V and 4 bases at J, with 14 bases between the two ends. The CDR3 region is CASSLWGARYGYTF. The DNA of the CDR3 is TGTGCCAGCAGCCTCTGGGGGGCTCGCTATGGCTACACCTTC. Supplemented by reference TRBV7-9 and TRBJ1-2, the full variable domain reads DTGVSQNPRHKITKRGQNVTFRCDPISEHNRLYWYRQTLGQGPEFLTYFQNEAQLEKSRLLSDRFSAERPKGSFSTLEIQRTEQGDSAMYLCASSLWGARYGYTFGSGTRLTVV.

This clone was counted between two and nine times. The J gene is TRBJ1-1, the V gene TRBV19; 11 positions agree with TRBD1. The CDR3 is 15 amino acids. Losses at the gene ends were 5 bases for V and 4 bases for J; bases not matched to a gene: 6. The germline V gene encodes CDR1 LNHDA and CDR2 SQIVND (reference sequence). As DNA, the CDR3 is TGTGCCAGTAGTCCGGGACAGGGGGTCTTCACTGAAGCTTTCTTT. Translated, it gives CASSPGQGVFTEAFF.

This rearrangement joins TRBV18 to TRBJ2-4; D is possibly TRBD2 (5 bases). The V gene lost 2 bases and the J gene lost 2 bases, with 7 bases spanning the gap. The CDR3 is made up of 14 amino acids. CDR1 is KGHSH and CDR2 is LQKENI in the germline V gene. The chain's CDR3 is CASSPTGSKNIQYF. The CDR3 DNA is TGTGCCAGCTCACCAACGGGATCCAAAAACATTCAGTACTTC.

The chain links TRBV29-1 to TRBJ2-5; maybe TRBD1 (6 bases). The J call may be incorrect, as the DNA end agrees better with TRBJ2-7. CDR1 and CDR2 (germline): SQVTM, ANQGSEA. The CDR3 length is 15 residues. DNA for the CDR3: TGCAGCGTTCTTACCTTCGAGGGGGTAAAATACGAGCAGTACTTC. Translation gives CSVLTFEGVKYEQYF.

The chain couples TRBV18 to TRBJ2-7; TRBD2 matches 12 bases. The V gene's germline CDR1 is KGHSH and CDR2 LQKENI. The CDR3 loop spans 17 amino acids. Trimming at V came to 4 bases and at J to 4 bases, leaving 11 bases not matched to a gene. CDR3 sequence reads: CASSLGLAGRSTYEQYF. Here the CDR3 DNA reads TGTGCCAGCTCACTAGGACTAGCGGGGCGGAGCACTTACGAGCAGTACTTC.

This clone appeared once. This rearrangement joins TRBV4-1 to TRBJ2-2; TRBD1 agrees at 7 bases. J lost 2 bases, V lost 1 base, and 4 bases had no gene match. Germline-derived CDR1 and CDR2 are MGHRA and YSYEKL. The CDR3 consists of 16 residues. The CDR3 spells CASSQGRGLNTGELFF. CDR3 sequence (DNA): TGCGCCAGCAGCCAAGGCAGGGGGTTAAACACCGGGGAGCTGTTTTTT.

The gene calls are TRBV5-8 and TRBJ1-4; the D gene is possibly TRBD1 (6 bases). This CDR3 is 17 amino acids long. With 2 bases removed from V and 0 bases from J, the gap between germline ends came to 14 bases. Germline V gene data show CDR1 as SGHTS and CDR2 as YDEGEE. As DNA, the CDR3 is TGTGCCAGCAGCTTCTTCGGGGGGCCAGCAACTAATGAAAAACTGTTTTTT. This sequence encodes CASSFFGGPATNEKLFF.

Here the CDR3 DNA reads TGTGCCAGCAGCTCCTCCTTATTGGGGGGGTACGACGGGAGTGGCTACACCTTC. As protein: CASSSSLLGGYDGSGYTF. J is TRBJ1-2 and V is TRBV5-8, with TRBD1 as a possible D gene (5 bases). This CDR3 comprises 18 residues. Germline CDR1 is SGHTS and CDR2 is YDEGEE. Trimming removed 3 bases at V and 7 bases at J, with 28 bases between.

The CDR3 nucleotides read TGTGCCAGCAGTGAAGAGGGCAGTGCCGCGAAAGGTGAGCAGTTCTTC. This gives the protein CASSEEGSAAKGEQFF. The chain carries TRBV2 and TRBJ2-1; D unresolved. This CDR3 spans 16 amino acids. Germline assignment: CDR1 SNHLY and CDR2 FYNNEI. The ends were cut back, 1 base at V and 9 bases at J, with 19 bases in the middle.

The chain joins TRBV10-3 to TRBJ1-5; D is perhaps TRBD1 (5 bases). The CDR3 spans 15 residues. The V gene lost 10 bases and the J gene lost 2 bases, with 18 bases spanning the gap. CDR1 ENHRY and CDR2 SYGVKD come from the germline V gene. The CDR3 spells CATHWGGDGNQPQHF. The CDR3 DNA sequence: TGTGCCACACACTGGGGGGGGGATGGCAATCAGCCCCAGCATTTT.

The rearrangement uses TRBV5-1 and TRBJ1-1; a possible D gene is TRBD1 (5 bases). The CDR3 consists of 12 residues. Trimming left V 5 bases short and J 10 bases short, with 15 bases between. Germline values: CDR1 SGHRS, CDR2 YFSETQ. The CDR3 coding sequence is TGCGCCAGCAGGGGGACGGGGCAGGGAGCTTTCTTT. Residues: CASRGTGQGAFF.

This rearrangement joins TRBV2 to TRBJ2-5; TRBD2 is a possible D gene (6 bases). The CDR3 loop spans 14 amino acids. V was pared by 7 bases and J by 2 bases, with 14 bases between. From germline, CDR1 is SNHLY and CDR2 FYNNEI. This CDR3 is CASIPGGAQETQYF. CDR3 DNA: TGTGCCAGCATACCCGGGGGAGCTCAAGAGACCCAGTACTTC.

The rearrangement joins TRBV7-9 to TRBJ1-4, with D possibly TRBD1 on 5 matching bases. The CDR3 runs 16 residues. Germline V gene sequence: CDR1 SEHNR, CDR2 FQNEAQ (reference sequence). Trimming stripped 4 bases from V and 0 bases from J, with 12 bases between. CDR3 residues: CASSSDGAATNEKLFF. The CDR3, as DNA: TGTGCCAGCAGCTCAGATGGGGCCGCAACTAATGAAAAACTGTTTTTT. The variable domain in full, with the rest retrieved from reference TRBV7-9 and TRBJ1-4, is DTGVSQNPRHKITKRGQNVTFRCDPISEHNRLYWYRQTLGQGPEFLTYFQNEAQLEKSRLLSDRFSAERPKGSFSTLEIQRTEQGDSAMYLCASSSDGAATNEKLFFGSGTQLSVL.